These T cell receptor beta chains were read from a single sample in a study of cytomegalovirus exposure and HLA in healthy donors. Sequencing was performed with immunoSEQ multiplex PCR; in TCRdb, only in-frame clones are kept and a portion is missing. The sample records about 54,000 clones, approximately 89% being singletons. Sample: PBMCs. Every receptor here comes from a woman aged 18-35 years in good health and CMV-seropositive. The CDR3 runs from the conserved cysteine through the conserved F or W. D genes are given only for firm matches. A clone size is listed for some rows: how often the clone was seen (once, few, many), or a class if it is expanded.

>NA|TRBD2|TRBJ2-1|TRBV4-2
TGTGCCAGCAGCCAAGGGACTAGCTCCTACAATGAGCAGTTCTTC
CASSQGTSSYNEQFF
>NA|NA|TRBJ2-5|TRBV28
TGTGCCAGCAGTTTTTTGGCCCATCGGGACCAAGAGACCCAGTACTTC
CASSFLAHRDQETQYF
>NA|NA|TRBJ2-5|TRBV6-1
TGTGCCAGCAGTAACCACAGGGGGGGTGGGGAGACCCAGTACTTC
CASSNHRGGGETQYF
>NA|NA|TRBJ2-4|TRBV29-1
TGCAGCGTTGAAGTACAGGGCCGAAAAGAGTACTTC
CSVEVQGRKEYF
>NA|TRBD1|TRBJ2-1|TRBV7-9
TGTGCCAGCAGGCCTGCCCTCGGGACAGGGTGGAATGAGCAGTTCTTC
CASRPALGTGWNEQFF
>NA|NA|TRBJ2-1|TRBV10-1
TGCGCCAGCCAGGCGGGCGGCCGGAATGAGCAGTTCTTC
CASQAGGRNEQFF
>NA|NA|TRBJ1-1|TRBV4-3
TGCGCCAGCAGCCAAGGGTCCGGGGGACCCGACACTGAAGCTTTCTTT
CASSQGSGGPDTEAFF
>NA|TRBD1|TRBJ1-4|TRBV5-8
TGTGCCAGCAGCTTGGCCGGGACAGGGGTTGAAAAACTGTTTTTT
CASSLAGTGVEKLFF
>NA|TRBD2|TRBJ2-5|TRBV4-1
TGCGCCAGCAGCCCTAGCGGGGGTATTAAGGAGACCCAGTACTTC
CASSPSGGIKETQYF
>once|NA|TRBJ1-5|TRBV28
TGTGCCAGCAGTTTAGGTGACAGACCCCTTTACAATCAGCCCCAGCATTTT
CASSLGDRPLYNQPQHF
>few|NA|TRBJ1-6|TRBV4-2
TGTGCCAGCAGCCAAGGGGGGGGGCGAAGTTCACCCCTCCACTTT
CASSQGGGRSSPLHF
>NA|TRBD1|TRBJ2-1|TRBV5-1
TGCGCCAGCAGAACCGGGACAGGGGCGAATGAGCAGTTCTTC
CASRTGTGANEQFF
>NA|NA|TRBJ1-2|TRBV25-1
TGTGCCAGCAGTGAATTGGAAGGAGTGAATGGCTACACCTTC
CASSELEGVNGYTF
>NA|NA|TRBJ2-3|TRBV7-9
TGTGCCAGCAGCTTAAGGAACAGGGCAGGGGATACGCAGTATTTT
CASSLRNRAGDTQYF
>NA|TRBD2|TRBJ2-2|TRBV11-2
TGTGCCAGCAGCACATTTAGCGGGGGGGCCTCTAAATCCGGGGAGCTGTTTTTT
CASSTFSGGASKSGELFF
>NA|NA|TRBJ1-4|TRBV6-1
TGTGCCAGCAGTGAATTAGCTTTGGCGGGCCTAGTGGGGGAAAAACTGTTTTTT
CASSELALAGLVGEKLFF
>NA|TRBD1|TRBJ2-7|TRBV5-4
TGTGCCAGCAGCCCCGAAAGGACAGGAACCTACGAGCAGTACTTC
CASSPERTGTYEQYF
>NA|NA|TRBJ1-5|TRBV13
TGTGCCAGCAGCTTAGGACAGGTTAGCCAGCCCCAGCATTTT
CASSLGQVSQPQHF
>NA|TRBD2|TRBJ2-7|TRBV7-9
TGTGCCAGCAGCTTAGAGGTCGGGGGGGGAGAGCAGTACTTC
CASSLEVGGGEQYF
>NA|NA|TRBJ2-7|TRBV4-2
TGTGCCAGCAGCCAAGCGAGAGAAAACGAGCAGTACTTC
CASSQARENEQYF
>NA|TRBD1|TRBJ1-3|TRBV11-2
TGTGCCAGCAGCCCCGTTGACAGGGGGCTTGGAAACACCATATATTTT
CASSPVDRGLGNTIYF
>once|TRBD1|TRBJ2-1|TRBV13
TGTGCCAGCAGCACACCGGGACAGCTCAACAATGAGCAGTTCTTC
CASSTPGQLNNEQFF
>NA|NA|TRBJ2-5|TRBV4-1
TGCGCCAGCAGCCAAGGAGGGCGAGAGACCCAGTACTTC
CASSQGGRETQYF
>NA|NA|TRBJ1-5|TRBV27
TGTGCCAGCAGCGCAGGGGCCGGCCCCCAGCATTTT
CASSAGAGPQHF
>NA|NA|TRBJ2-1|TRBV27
TGTGCCAGCAGGACACAGGGCGATGAGCAGTTCTTC
CASRTQGDEQFF
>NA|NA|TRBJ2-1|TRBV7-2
TGTGCCAGCAGCTTAAATCCGGGTTACAATGAGCAGTTCTTC
CASSLNPGYNEQFF
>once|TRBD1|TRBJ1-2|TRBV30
TGTGCCTGCCGGGACAGAAGGTTAATTAACTATGGCTACACCTTC
CACRDRRLINYGYTF
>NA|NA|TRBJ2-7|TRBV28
TGTGCCAGCAGTCCACAGGAATTTAGGTCCTACGAGCAGTACTTC
CASSPQEFRSYEQYF
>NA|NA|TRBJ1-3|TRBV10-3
TGTGCCATCAGTGATGGGGGCCCTGGAAACACCATATATTTT
CAISDGGPGNTIYF
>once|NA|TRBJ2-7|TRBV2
TGTGCCAGCAGTCCCTTAGTCACCTCCTACGAGCAGTACTTC
CASSPLVTSYEQYF
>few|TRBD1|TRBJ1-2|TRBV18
TGTGCCAGCTCATCCAGGGGGCGTTTCTATGGCTACACCTTC
CASSSRGRFYGYTF
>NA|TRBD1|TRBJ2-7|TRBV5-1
TGCGCCAGCAGCTGGGGACAGGGTGGAAACGAGCAGTACTTC
CASSWGQGGNEQYF
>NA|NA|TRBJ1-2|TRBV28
TGTGCCAGCAGTTTGGGCCAGGCCACCGGCTACACCTTC
CASSLGQATGYTF